Presented here are 29 T cell receptor beta chains from one specimen sequenced in a study of T cell repertoires in cytomegalovirus infection. TCRdb re-called the reads with MiXCR, one entry per CDR3 protein. The sample lists 250,000 to 300,000 distinct CDR3 sequences; around 8.7% were seen once. The sample comprised PBMCs. These receptors came from a human donor in good health (CMV status not recorded). Some clones in this sample may be carry-over from other donors' samples.

There are many counts of this clonotype. J is TRBJ2-2 and V is TRBV7-2; either TRBD1 or TRBD2 may supply D (5 bases each). Germline V gene data show CDR1 as SGHTA and CDR2 as FQGNSA. The V end lost 5 bases, the J end lost 5 bases, and 21 bases lay between the germline ends. This CDR3 comprises 17 residues. Here the CDR3 reads CASSANPPGPVTGELFF. The CDR3 DNA sequence: TGTGCCAGCAGCGCGAACCCCCCGGGACCGGTAACCGGGGAGCTGTTTTTT.

This clonotype was seen at least ten times. The chain combines TRBV7-2 with TRBJ2-5, with 10 bases lining up with TRBD2. There are 18 residues in the CDR3. Germline CDR1 and CDR2: SGHTA and FQGNSA. V dropped 5 bases and J dropped 1; count of bases not matched to a gene: 13. CDR3 region: CASSPDLLAGGRQETQYF. CDR3 DNA sequence: TGTGCCAGCAGCCCAGACCTTTTAGCGGGGGGCCGCCAAGAGACCCAGTACTTC.

This clonotype was detected ten times or more. The chain links TRBV6-8 to TRBJ2-7; TRBD1 agrees at 8 bases. With V trimmed by 7 bases and J by 2 bases, 10 bases remained unmatched. CDR1 and CDR2 from the germline V gene are MNHGY and SAAAGT. This CDR3 contains 15 residues. DNA for the CDR3: TGTGCCAGCACCTACTCGGACAGGGCCGCCTACGAGCAGTACTTC. Residues: CASTYSDRAAYEQYF.

The CDR3 spells CASTLPPGTSGEETQYF. For the CDR3, the DNA is TGTGCCAGCACCCTCCCCCCGGGGACTAGCGGGGAAGAGACCCAGTACTTC. The J gene is TRBJ2-5, the V gene TRBV28; 13 bases are a match to TRBD2. The CDR3 is made up of 17 amino acids. V shed 7 bases, J shed 3 bases, and the junction held 11 bases outside the gene matches. From germline, CDR1 is MDHEN and CDR2 SYDVKM.

This clonotype was detected ten times or more. V usage is TRBV7-2 and J usage is TRBJ1-1, with no clear D. Trimming stripped 5 bases from V and 1 base from J, with 11 bases between. The CDR3 has 14 residues. Germline CDR1 and CDR2: SGHTA and FQGNSA. CDR3 residues: CASSTRAGNTEAFF. In DNA form, the CDR3 reads TGTGCCAGCAGCACTAGAGCGGGGAACACTGAAGCTTTCTTT.

This clonotype was detected only a few times. The V and J genes are TRBV12-3 or TRBV12-4 and TRBJ1-1; no reliable D call. The V end lost 4 bases, the J end lost 4 bases, and 10 bases lay between the germline ends. The CDR3 runs to 13 residues. CDR3 nucleotide sequence: TGTGCCAGCAGTTCCCGCCCTAGCACTGAAGCTTTCTTT. Protein product: CASSSRPSTEAFF.

This clonotype was seen at least ten times. The chain carries TRBV6-1 and TRBJ2-1; D may be TRBD2 (5 bases). V was trimmed by 7 bases and J by 9 bases, leaving 10 bases between them. Germline CDR1 MNHNS, CDR2 SASEGT. This CDR3 contains 11 residues. CDR3 sequence reads: CASKLASEQFF. The DNA of the CDR3 is TGTGCCAGCAAGCTAGCAAGTGAGCAGTTCTTC.

In this sample, this clonotype turned up many times. This chain joins TRBV7-2 and TRBJ2-6, with 7 bases matching TRBD1. Germline loops: CDR1 SGHTA, CDR2 FQGNSA. The junction had 3 bases not matched to a gene; V was cut back by 5 bases and J by 2 bases. The CDR3 has 15 amino acids. CDR3 in DNA: TGTGCCAGCAGCCTCCAGGGGGCTGGGGCCAACGTCCTGACTTTC. Amino acids: CASSLQGAGANVLTF.

This chain joins TRBV12-3 or TRBV12-4 and TRBJ1-6; D may be TRBD1 (5 bases). Trimming removed 4 bases from V and 11 bases from J, with 18 bases in between. The CDR3 totals 15 residues. The CDR3 sequence is CASSSGDHGGPPLHF. For the CDR3, the DNA is TGTGCCAGCAGTTCCGGGGACCACGGTGGTCCACCCCTCCACTTT.

This clonotype was counted ten times or more. V is TRBV7-8 and J is TRBJ1-6; the D gene is possibly TRBD1 (5 bases). Germline loops: CDR1 SGHVS, CDR2 FQNEAQ. V was shortened by 1 base and J by 8 bases, with 12 bases between the two germline ends. This CDR3 has 15 amino acids. Here the CDR3 DNA reads TGTGCCAGCAGCTTAGGCATTCTAGGGGATTCACCCCTCCACTTT. Translated, it gives CASSLGILGDSPLHF.

This clonotype was counted ten times or more. The chain carries TRBV7-2 and TRBJ1-4; D gene unclear. Germline V CDR1 and CDR2: SGHTA, FQGNSA. The length of the CDR3 is 15 residues. Trimming pared 2 bases from V and 2 bases from J, leaving 9 bases between. The CDR3 spells CASSLKGLTNEKLFF. The CDR3 DNA follows: TGTGCCAGCAGCTTAAAAGGGCTTACTAATGAAAAACTGTTTTTT.

This clonotype was seen many times. This sequence joins TRBV7-2 and TRBJ2-1; 8 bases map to TRBD2. The J segment lost 5 bases and the V segment lost 6 bases, leaving 12 bases of the junction unmatched. The CDR3 consists of 16 residues. Germline lookup yields CDR1 SGHTA and CDR2 FQGNSA. This CDR3 is CASSIGLAVADNEQFF. CDR3 DNA: TGTGCCAGCAGTATAGGACTAGCTGTGGCCGACAATGAGCAGTTCTTC.

This clonotype was counted a few times. The rearrangement links TRBV2 to TRBJ1-2, with D possibly being TRBD1 (5 bases). This CDR3 region has 12 residues. The germline CDR1 and CDR2 sequences are SNHLY and FYNNEI. Trimming left V 8 bases short and J 4 bases short, with 11 bases between. The CDR3, as DNA: TGTGCCAGCTCCAGGGATGGCTATGGCTACACCTTC. This translates into CASSRDGYGYTF.

This clonotype showed up many times. For the CDR3, the DNA is TGTGCCAGCACCCCCGGCGGTGGGTGGAGCTACACCTTC. Translation gives CASTPGGGWSYTF. This rearrangement joins TRBV28 to TRBJ1-2; D ambiguous. Trimming took 7 bases from V and 9 from J, leaving 18 bases between them. CDR1 MDHEN and CDR2 SYDVKM come from the germline V gene. The CDR3 contains 13 residues.

This clonotype was seen many times. This rearrangement joins TRBV7-2 to TRBJ2-5; a possible D gene is TRBD1 (5 bases). Germline V gene sequence: CDR1 SGHTA, CDR2 FQGNSA. V was clipped by 2 bases and J by 5 bases, with 15 bases between them. The CDR3 has 15 residues. CDR3 nucleotide sequence: TGTGCCAGCAGCTTACGTTCTGGGGCTCCCGAGACCCAGTACTTC. Protein sequence: CASSLRSGAPETQYF.

The chain recombines TRBV29-1 with TRBJ2-2; 10 bases fit TRBD1. The CDR3 has 14 residues. The V gene's germline CDR1 is SQVTM and CDR2 ANQGSEA. With 7 bases clipped from V and 4 bases from J, the junction kept 6 bases outside the gene matches. The CDR3 loop reads CSATTGGSTGELFF. The CDR3 nucleotides are TGCAGCGCCACGACAGGGGGCAGCACCGGGGAGCTGTTTTTT.

The rearrangement links TRBV29-1 to TRBJ2-7; D gene unclear. Germline CDR1 reads SQVTM; CDR2 reads ANQGSEA. V was trimmed by 4 bases and J by 5 bases, leaving 9 bases between them. This CDR3 is 11 amino acids long. Written as DNA, the CDR3 is TGCAGCGTTGCGACAAGCCACGAGCAGTACTTC. Its protein product is CSVATSHEQYF.

This clonotype was recorded many times. The chain recombines TRBV7-2 with TRBJ2-6; D might be TRBD1 (6 bases). V shed 7 bases and J shed 7 bases, with 11 bases lying between them. This CDR3 has 13 amino acids. Germline V CDR1 and CDR2: SGHTA, FQGNSA. The CDR3 coding sequence is TGTGCCAGCACTCCGGGACACGCCAACGTCCTGACTTTC. This sequence encodes CASTPGHANVLTF.

This clonotype was recorded at least ten times. The rearrangement links TRBV7-2 to TRBJ1-2, with 8 bases lining up with TRBD1. CDR1 and CDR2 (germline): SGHTA, FQGNSA. V was pared by 0 bases and J by 0 bases, with 6 bases of the junction left unmatched. The CDR3 totals 17 residues. The CDR3 region has the DNA TGTGCCAGCAGCTTAGCGGTAACAGGGGGGGCTAACTATGGCTACACCTTC. Translation gives CASSLAVTGGANYGYTF.

In this sample, this clonotype turned up many times. The chain carries TRBV7-2 and TRBJ1-1; D is possibly TRBD1 (5 bases). V shed 5 bases and J shed 4 bases, with 20 bases lying between them. Germline CDR1 SGHTA, CDR2 FQGNSA. There are 16 residues in the CDR3. The CDR3 sequence: CASSPASSWGVTEAFF. In nucleotides, the CDR3 is TGTGCCAGCAGCCCCGCCAGTAGTTGGGGCGTCACTGAAGCTTTCTTT.

This clonotype occurred a few times. The genes are TRBV11-2 and TRBJ1-5, with 8 positions matching TRBD1. Looked up from germline, CDR1 is SGHAT and CDR2 is FQNNGV. V was clipped by 5 bases and J by 1 base; unmatched bases: 4. This CDR3 contains 15 residues. The CDR3 protein is CASSPTGDSNQPQHF. CDR3 sequence (DNA): TGTGCCAGCAGCCCGACAGGGGACAGCAATCAGCCCCAGCATTTT.

The CDR3 sequence: CASSTPGGSNTGELFF. CDR3 DNA: TGTGCCAGCAGCACCCCGGGCGGCTCGAACACCGGGGAGCTGTTTTTT. This chain uses TRBV7-9 with TRBJ2-2; D is undetermined. The V end lost 5 bases, the J end lost 0 bases, and 13 bases lay between the germline ends. The CDR3 runs 16 residues. Germline CDR1 is SEHNR and CDR2 is FQNEAQ (reference sequence).

The rearrangement uses TRBV20-1 and TRBJ2-3; a weak D match, TRBD2 (6 bases). V lost 5 bases, J lost 4 bases, and 19 bases lay in between. This CDR3 region has 15 residues. Germline V gives CDR1 DFQATT, CDR2 SNEGSKA (reference sequence). CDR3 amino acids: CSAPRHGSKADTQYF. The CDR3 DNA reads TGCAGTGCTCCGAGGCACGGGAGCAAGGCAGATACGCAGTATTTT.

The sample holds many counts of this clonotype. J is TRBJ2-2 and V is TRBV7-2, with D uncertain. Deletions cut 1 base from V and 6 bases from J, with 6 bases between. This CDR3 is 13 amino acids long. CDR1 SGHTA and CDR2 FQGNSA come from the germline V gene. CDR3 protein: CASSLDGPGELFF. The CDR3 DNA is TGTGCCAGCAGCTTAGACGGGCCCGGGGAGCTGTTTTTT.

The chain carries TRBV7-9 and TRBJ1-2; 7 bases map to TRBD1. The CDR3 contains 15 residues. Trimming removed 3 bases from V and 0 bases from J; junction bases left unmatched: 4. Looked up from germline, CDR1 is SEHNR and CDR2 is FQNEAQ (reference sequence). As DNA, the CDR3 is TGTGCCAGCAGCTTTACAGGGGTCTCTAACTATGGCTACACCTTC. Translated: CASSFTGVSNYGYTF.

This clonotype was seen ten or more times. This chain uses TRBV7-2 with TRBJ1-2; D gene uncertain. Germline V CDR1 and CDR2: SGHTA, FQGNSA. The CDR3 consists of 15 residues. V gave up 0 bases and J gave up 6 bases, with 14 bases separating them. The CDR3 here is CASSLASTVYDGYTF. For the CDR3, the DNA is TGTGCCAGCAGCTTAGCGTCAACCGTATACGATGGCTACACCTTC.

This clonotype was counted between two and nine times. The rearrangement links TRBV7-6 to TRBJ2-7, with D perhaps matching TRBD2 (6 bases). This CDR3 spans 15 amino acids. Germline V gene lookup returns CDR1 SGHVS and CDR2 FNYEAQ. Trimming cost V 1 base and J 3 bases, with 13 bases left between them. This CDR3 reads CASSLVEGSSYEQYF. The CDR3 DNA reads as TGTGCCAGCAGCTTAGTGGAGGGCTCGAGCTACGAGCAGTACTTC.

In nucleotides, the CDR3 is TGCGCCAGCAGCTTGGATACGGGGAGTATCGGCGAGCAGTACTTC. Protein: CASSLDTGSIGEQYF. This chain uses TRBV5-1 with TRBJ2-7, with D perhaps TRBD2 (5 bases). V was cut by 0 bases and J by 6 bases, with 16 bases left in between. There are 15 residues in the CDR3. In germline, CDR1 is SGHRS, CDR2 YFSETQ.

This clonotype was seen repeatedly, ten times or more. The V gene is TRBV28, the J gene TRBJ2-7; 9 bases are a match to TRBD1. The CDR3 loop spans 16 amino acids. Trimming took 6 bases from V and 1 from J; bases not matched to a gene: 10. The V gene's germline CDR1 is MDHEN and CDR2 SYDVKM. This CDR3 is CASSRRPGQGSYEQYF. Here the CDR3 DNA reads TGTGCCAGCAGCCGCCGTCCGGGACAGGGTTCCTACGAGCAGTACTTC.